This entry lists 17 T cell receptor beta chains sequenced from one sample in a study of OX40 agonist ivuxolimab in advanced cancers. Repertoires were generated with immunoSEQ multiplex PCR, while TCRdb's copy carries only in-frame clones and drops some. The sample holds some 13,000 clones; about 87% are singletons and the top ten take 6.7%. The specimen comprised CD4+ or CD8+ T cells sorted from blood, sampled in a trial of the OX40 agonist ivuxolimab. The source of these receptors is an adult with an advanced solid tumor such as melanoma, head and neck, liver or kidney cancer.

A single count supports this clone. The chain joins TRBV6-1 to TRBJ2-6; D is unclear. The CDR3 contains 15 residues. Trimming pared 6 bases from V and 0 bases from J, leaving 9 bases between. CDR1 and CDR2 (germline): MNHNS, SASEGT. This chain's CDR3 is CASRGGSSGANVLTF. The CDR3 bases are TGTGCCAGCAGGGGCGGAAGCTCTGGGGCCAACGTCCTGACTTTC.

This clone showed up just a few times. The chain recombines TRBV6-5 with TRBJ1-1; D perhaps matches TRBD1 (5 bases). CDR1 MNHEY and CDR2 SVGAGI come from the germline V gene. CDR3 length equals 15 residues. Between the trimmed V and J ends, which lost 0 bases and 10 bases, there was a span of 18 bases. For the CDR3, the DNA is TGTGCCAGCAGTTACTCGAGGGGCCCTAGTTTGATAGCTTTCTTT. Translating gives CASSYSRGPSLIAFF.

The chain joins TRBV2 to TRBJ1-1, with D possibly TRBD1 on 6 matching bases. V was pared by 4 bases and J by 6 bases, with 15 bases between. Germline V gene lookup returns CDR1 SNHLY and CDR2 FYNNEI. This CDR3 comprises 14 residues. The CDR3 region is CASSGQGGFSEAFF. Written as DNA, the CDR3 is TGTGCCAGCAGTGGACAAGGGGGTTTCTCTGAAGCTTTCTTT.

The CDR3 region is CASSVLGGGPASTDTQYF. In DNA form, the CDR3 reads TGTGCCAGCAGCGTACTAGGCGGGGGCCCTGCTAGCACAGATACGCAGTATTTT. The chain has TRBV9 and TRBJ2-3, with D possibly matching TRBD2 (7 bases). V shed 1 base and J shed 0 bases, with 18 bases lying between them. Germline V gene sequence: CDR1 SGDLS, CDR2 YYNGEE. The CDR3 consists of 18 residues.

The chain recombines TRBV25-1 with TRBJ2-7, with TRBD2 identical over 10 bases. This CDR3 is 15 amino acids long. The germline gives CDR1 MGHDK, CDR2 SYGVNS. The V and J ends lost 5 bases and 0 bases, in that order; junction bases with no gene match: 4. CDR3 DNA: TGTGCCAGCAGTAGTACTAGCGGGGCCTCCTACGAGCAGTACTTC. Its protein is CASSSTSGASYEQYF.

The chain has TRBV5-1 and TRBJ2-1; D remains unclear. CDR1 is SGHRS, CDR2 YFSETQ, per germline. Trimming stripped 0 bases from V and 9 bases from J, with 7 bases between. The length of the CDR3 is 12 residues. The CDR3 DNA reads TGCGCCAGCAGCTTGGTAGAGTCTGAGCAGTTCTTC. Translation gives CASSLVESEQFF. Based on the CDR3 plus reference TRBV5-1 and TRBJ2-1, the full variable domain is KAGVTQTPRYLIKTRGQQVTLSCSPISGHRSVSWYQQTPGQGLQFLFEYFSETQRNKGNFPGRFSGRQFSNSRSEMNVSTLELGDSALYLCASSLVESEQFFGPGTRLTVL.

This chain joins TRBV7-2 and TRBJ2-3; D is undetermined. In germline, CDR1 is SGHTA, CDR2 FQGNSA. Trimming cost V 5 bases and J 5 bases, with 11 bases left between them. The CDR3 has 13 amino acids. The CDR3 sequence: CASSPNHRDTQYF. CDR3 bases: TGTGCCAGCAGCCCGAACCACAGAGATACGCAGTATTTT.

The rearrangement links TRBV7-3 to TRBJ2-3; D is unresolved. Germline V gives CDR1 SGHTA, CDR2 FQGTGA. Trimming left V 5 bases short and J 1 base short, with 16 bases between. The CDR3 has 16 amino acids. The CDR3 protein is CASSEGPDPGTDTQYF. The CDR3 nucleotides are TGTGCCAGCAGCGAAGGCCCGGACCCTGGCACAGATACGCAGTATTTT.

The chain employs TRBV5-1 and TRBJ1-5, with D unclear. V was cut by 0 bases and J by 3 bases, with 4 bases left in between. The CDR3 runs 13 residues. Germline CDR1 reads SGHRS; CDR2 reads YFSETQ. CDR3 residues: CASSLEANQPQHF. CDR3 nucleotide sequence: TGCGCCAGCAGCTTGGAGGCCAATCAGCCCCAGCATTTT.

The chain uses TRBV11-2 and TRBJ2-5; 9 bases fit TRBD1. The J call is doubtful: the DNA matches TRBJ2-7 better. There are 15 residues in the CDR3. In germline, CDR1 is SGHAT, CDR2 FQNNGV. The CDR3 coding sequence is TGTGCCAGCAGCTTAGGCCGGGACAGGGCTAGCGAGCAGTACTTC. This sequence encodes CASSLGRDRASEQYF.

This chain joins TRBV6-6 and TRBJ1-3; D possibly corresponds to TRBD1 (5 bases). CDR3 length equals 15 residues. With 4 bases removed from V and 7 bases from J, the gap between germline ends came to 17 bases. Germline V CDR1 and CDR2: MNHNY, SVGAGI (reference sequence). CDR3 sequence: CASSLGQVIDNTIYF. The CDR3 DNA sequence: TGTGCCAGCAGTTTAGGACAAGTGATTGATAACACCATATATTTT.

The V call is TRBV5-8, the J call TRBJ2-7; TRBD1 might be the D (5 bases). In germline, CDR1 is SGHTS, CDR2 YDEGEE. Trimming shortened V by 4 bases and J by 3 bases, and 8 bases separated the two germline ends. The CDR3 is 12 amino acids. The CDR3 loop is CASSIQGYEQYF. CDR3 nucleotide sequence: TGTGCCAGCAGCATTCAGGGCTACGAGCAGTACTTC.

This chain uses TRBV19 with TRBJ1-6; the D is unclear. The germline CDR1 and CDR2 sequences are LNHDA and SQIVND (reference sequence). This CDR3 is 12 amino acids long. The CDR3 here is CATAVERSPLHF. CDR3 bases: TGTGCGACGGCCGTAGAGCGTTCACCCCTCCACTTT.

V gene TRBV29-1 combines with J gene TRBJ1-4, with D unclear. The CDR3 has 11 residues. The germline V gene has CDR1 SQVTM and CDR2 ANQGSEA. Trimming took 3 bases from V and 5 from J, leaving 4 bases between them. CDR3 sequence reads: CSVDRNEKLFF. In nucleotides, the CDR3 is TGCAGCGTTGACAGGAATGAAAAACTGTTTTTT.

The chain couples TRBV6-5 to TRBJ1-6, with a possible D match to TRBD1 (6 bases). The germline gives CDR1 MNHEY, CDR2 SVGAGI. Trimming removed 4 bases at V and 5 bases at J, with 15 bases between. This CDR3 contains 16 residues. Here the CDR3 reads CASSFDQGGNNSPLHF. The CDR3 DNA follows: TGTGCCAGCAGTTTCGACCAAGGGGGTAATAATTCACCCCTCCACTTT.

J is TRBJ1-1 and V is TRBV11-2, with D maybe TRBD1 (6 bases). Trimming took off 10 bases at V and 1 base at J, with 16 bases between the two ends. The CDR3 is made up of 14 amino acids. Looked up from germline, CDR1 is SGHAT and CDR2 is FQNNGV. In DNA, the CDR3 is TGTGCCACCACCCCCCCGGGGGCGAACACTGAAGCTTTCTTT. Protein sequence: CATTPPGANTEAFF.

The chain is built from TRBV10-3 and TRBJ2-3; 14 positions agree with TRBD2. The junction had 8 bases not matched to a gene; V was cut back by 2 bases and J by 4 bases. This CDR3 comprises 18 residues. Germline lookup yields CDR1 ENHRY and CDR2 SYGVKD. CDR3 residues: CAISEPTGTSGGADTQYF. CDR3 nucleotides: TGTGCCATCAGTGAGCCAACCGGGACTAGCGGGGGTGCAGATACGCAGTATTTT.